The present entry profiles one T cell receptor beta chain with its context. The sample originates from a study of cytomegalovirus exposure and HLA in healthy donors. The CDR3 spans 16 residues. Germline V CDR1 and CDR2: SGHRS, YFSETQ. With 0 bases removed from V and 3 bases from J, the gap between germline ends came to 15 bases. Assay used: immunoSEQ multiplex PCR; TCRdb lists only in-frame clones, some missing. The table has tens of thousands of clones, 94% seen once; the top ten hold approximately 2%. The TCR sequence derives from a woman younger than 30 in good health and CMV-seropositive. The rearrangement links TRBV5-1 to TRBJ2-5; maybe TRBD2 (5 bases). The sequenced sample consisted of PBMCs. The CDR3 is CASSLEWLASEETQYF. CDR3 nucleotides: TGCGCCAGCAGCTTGGAATGGCTAGCTAGTGAAGAGACCCAGTACTTC.